The clone carrying this TCR beta chain was counted between two and nine times. The trim removed 5 bases at V and 6 bases at J, leaving 10 bases unmatched. CDR3 length: 15 residues. Germline CDR1 and CDR2: SNHLY and FYNNEI. The data belong to a study of shared T cell receptors in the human thymus. Sequencing was performed with immunoSEQ multiplex PCR; in TCRdb, only in-frame clones are kept and a portion is missing. The sample holds hundreds of thousands of clones, approximately 80% seen once. Separately, the same data were catalogued under a study of human thymus T cells. This second study says: Among the donors, all were healthy Finnish infants having corrective surgery for congenital heart defects. Thymic samples were excised during corrective heart operations. Repertoires from thymus and blood appeared to show biased V and J gene usage. Highly overlapping thymic repertoires among unrelated individuals were reported in related research.

This sequence joins TRBV2 and TRBJ2-4, with TRBD1 matching 7 bases. The specimen sequenced was thymocytes. This TCR came from a boy younger than two with a congenital heart defect. The CDR3 loop reads CASSQEGQPLNIQYF. In nucleotides, the CDR3 is TGTGCCAGCAGTCAAGAGGGACAGCCATTAAACATTCAGTACTTC.